Detailed here is one T cell receptor (beta chain). Per the authors' pipeline: Cell counts per sample came from amplifying reference gene primers. TCRdb's table, derived via immunoSEQ multiplex PCR, lists solely in-frame clones and lacks some. For V, J and clone size, that table is used; D and trimming come from the DNA. The table includes 100,000 to 150,000 clones, 85% to 90% detected once. The CDR3 runs to 13 residues. Germline-derived CDR1 and CDR2 are MRHNA and SNTAGT. Germline trimming cut 4 bases from V and 10 bases from J; bases unmatched to any gene: 4. This sample was included in a study of blood T cell repertoires in COVID-19. At the level of the study: Acute-phase and convalescent COVID-19 samples originated in the United States, Italy and Spain. Sources were T cells, B-cell-depleted T cells, or PBMCs; the material itself was cDNA or gDNA.

Sample: peripheral blood. The chain combines TRBV6-4 with TRBJ1-6, with 7 bases aligning to TRBD1. The source is a woman aged 80 or older with acute or convalescent COVID-19. The CDR3 here is CASSATGKSPLHF. DNA for the CDR3: TGTGCCAGCAGTGCGACAGGGAAGTCACCCCTCCACTTT.